The present T cell receptor beta chain was sequenced within a study of cytomegalovirus exposure and HLA in healthy donors. Whole-study findings and limits: There were a few CMV-associated chains whose specificity for CMV antigens was confirmed in vitro.

Vbeta (60) and Jbeta (13) primers were used in the PCR. This table comes from immunoSEQ multiplex PCR, and its TCRdb copy is limited to in-frame clones, with some not included. The sample contains about 91,000 clones, around nine tenths of which appear only once. This clone appeared a single time. As yet, its antigen is unknown. Trimming took 2 bases from V and 5 from J; bases not matched to a gene: 3. The germline V gene encodes CDR1 MNHEY and CDR2 SVGAGI. This CDR3 spans 15 amino acids. Input material: PBMCs. The J gene is TRBJ1-2, the V gene TRBV6-5; 12 bases align to TRBD1. The clonotype originates from a young man in good health and CMV-seropositive. CDR3 DNA: TGTGCCAGCAGTTACGGGGACAGGGGGCTTTATGGCTACACCTTC. It codes for CASSYGDRGLYGYTF.